This T cell receptor (beta chain) was captured by sequencing in a study of graft-versus-host responses after intestinal transplantation. Study as a whole: Each recipient received anti-thymocyte globulin induction, then tacrolimus and steroids for 2 to 3 years.

Study results and limitations: The marrow of recipients harbored GvH clones, and ileum or blood showed some of them first. GvH clone levels peaked in circulation, and this peak was associated with early post-transplant HvG declines.

Generated by immunoSEQ multiplex PCR, the TCRdb table keeps only in-frame clones and is missing some. The table shows tens of thousands of clones, with about 81% occurring only once. Notes on this clone: Its antigen is currently unknown.

This TCR was sampled from a human donor who was the organ donor for an intestinal transplant. The sample here was unstimulated CD4+ T cells sorted from spleen or lymph node cells, taken before transplant.

Written as DNA, the CDR3 is TGTGCCAGCAGCTTGGCCTACGGTCGGGACGAGCAGTACTTC. As protein: CASSLAYGRDEQYF. The chain recombines TRBV5-4 with TRBJ2-7; no firm D call. Germline V gene sequence: CDR1 SGHNT, CDR2 YYREEE (reference sequence). V was cut by 0 bases and J by 5 bases, with 12 bases left in between. This CDR3 has 14 residues.